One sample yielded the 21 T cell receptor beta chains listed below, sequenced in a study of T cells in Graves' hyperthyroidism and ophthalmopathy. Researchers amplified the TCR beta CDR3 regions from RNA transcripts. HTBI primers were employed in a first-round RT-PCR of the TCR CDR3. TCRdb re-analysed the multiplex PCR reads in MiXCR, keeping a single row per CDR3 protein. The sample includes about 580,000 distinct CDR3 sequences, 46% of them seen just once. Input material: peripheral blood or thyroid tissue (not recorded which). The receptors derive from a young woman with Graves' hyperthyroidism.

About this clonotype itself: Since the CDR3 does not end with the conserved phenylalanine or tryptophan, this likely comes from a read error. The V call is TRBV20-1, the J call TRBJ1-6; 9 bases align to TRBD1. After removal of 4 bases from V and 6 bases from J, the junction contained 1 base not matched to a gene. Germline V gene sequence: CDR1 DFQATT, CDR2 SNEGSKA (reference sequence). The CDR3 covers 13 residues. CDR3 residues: CSANRGLNSPLHL. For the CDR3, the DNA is TGCAGTGCTAACAGGGGGCTTAATTCACCCCTCCACCTC.

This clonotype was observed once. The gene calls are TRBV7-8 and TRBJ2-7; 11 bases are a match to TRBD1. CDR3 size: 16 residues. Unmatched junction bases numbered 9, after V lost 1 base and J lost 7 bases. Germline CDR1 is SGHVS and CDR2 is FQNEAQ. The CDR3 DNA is TGTGCCAGCAGCTTAGTTCGGACAGGGGGCAACAATGAGCAGTACTTC. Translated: CASSLVRTGGNNEQYF.

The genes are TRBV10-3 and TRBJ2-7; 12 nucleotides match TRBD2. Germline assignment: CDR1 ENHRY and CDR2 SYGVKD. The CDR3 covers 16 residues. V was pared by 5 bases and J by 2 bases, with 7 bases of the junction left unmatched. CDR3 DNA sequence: TGTGCCATCAGTTATAGGACTAGCGGGAAACCCTACGAGCAGTACTTC. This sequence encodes CAISYRTSGKPYEQYF.

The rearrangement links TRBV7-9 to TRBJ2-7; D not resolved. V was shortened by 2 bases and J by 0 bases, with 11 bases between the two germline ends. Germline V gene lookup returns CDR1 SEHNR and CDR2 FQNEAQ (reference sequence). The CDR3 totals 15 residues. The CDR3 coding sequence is TGTGCCAGCAGCTTAAGACTCCTCGTCTCCTACGAGCAGTACTTC. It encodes CASSLRLLVSYEQYF.

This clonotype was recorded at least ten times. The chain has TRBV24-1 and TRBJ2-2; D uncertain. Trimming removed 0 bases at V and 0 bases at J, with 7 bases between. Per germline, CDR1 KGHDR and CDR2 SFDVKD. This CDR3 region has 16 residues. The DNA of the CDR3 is TGTGCCACCAGTGATTTGGGCAGTGCGAACACCGGGGAGCTGTTTTTT. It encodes CATSDLGSANTGELFF.

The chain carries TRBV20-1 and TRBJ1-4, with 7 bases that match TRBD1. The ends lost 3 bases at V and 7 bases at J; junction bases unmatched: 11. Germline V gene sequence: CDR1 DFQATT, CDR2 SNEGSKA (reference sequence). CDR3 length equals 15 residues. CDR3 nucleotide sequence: TGCAGTGCTAGCAGCCAACCGGGACAGCCTGAAAAACTGTTTTTT. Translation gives CSASSQPGQPEKLFF.

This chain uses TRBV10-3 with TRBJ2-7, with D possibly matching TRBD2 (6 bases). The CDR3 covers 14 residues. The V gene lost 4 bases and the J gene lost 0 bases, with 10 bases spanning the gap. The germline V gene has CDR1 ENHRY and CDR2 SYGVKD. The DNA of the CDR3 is TGTGCCATCAGTGTTTTTAGCGGCTCCTACGAGCAGTACTTC. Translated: CAISVFSGSYEQYF.

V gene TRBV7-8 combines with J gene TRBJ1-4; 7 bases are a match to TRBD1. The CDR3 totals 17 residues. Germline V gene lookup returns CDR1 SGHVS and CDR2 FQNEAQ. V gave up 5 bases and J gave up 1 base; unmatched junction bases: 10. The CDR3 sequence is CASSIRGGQITNEKLFF. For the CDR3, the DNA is TGTGCCAGCAGCATCCGAGGGGGCCAAATAACTAATGAAAAACTGTTTTTT.

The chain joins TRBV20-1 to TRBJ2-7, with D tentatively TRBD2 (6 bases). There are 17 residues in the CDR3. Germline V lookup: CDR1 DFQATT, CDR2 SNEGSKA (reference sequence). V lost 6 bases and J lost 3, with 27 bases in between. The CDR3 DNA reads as TGCAGTGCCAGCAGCTTGGAACGGCGGTTCGGGGGCTACGAGCAGTACTTC. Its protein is CSASSLERRFGGYEQYF.

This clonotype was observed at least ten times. The CDR3 nucleotides read TGCGCCAGCAGCTTTGAGTTGGGAGGAAACACCATATATTTT. Its protein is CASSFELGGNTIYF. This chain uses TRBV5-1 with TRBJ1-3; D gene unclear. Trimming removed 2 bases from V and 4 bases from J, with 10 bases in between. CDR1 and CDR2 from the germline V gene are SGHRS and YFSETQ. CDR3 length: 14 amino acids.

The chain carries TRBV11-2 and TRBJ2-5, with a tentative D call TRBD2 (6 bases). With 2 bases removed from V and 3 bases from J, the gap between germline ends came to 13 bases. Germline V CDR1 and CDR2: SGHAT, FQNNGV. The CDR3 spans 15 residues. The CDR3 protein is CASSLRLEAKETQYF. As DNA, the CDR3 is TGTGCCAGCAGCTTACGACTAGAAGCGAAAGAGACCCAGTACTTC.

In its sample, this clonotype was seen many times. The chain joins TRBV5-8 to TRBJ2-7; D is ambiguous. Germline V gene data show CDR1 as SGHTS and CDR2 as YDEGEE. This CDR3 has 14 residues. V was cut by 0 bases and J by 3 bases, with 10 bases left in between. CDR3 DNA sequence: TGTGCCAGCAGCTTGGGTGGGCAGCTCTACGAGCAGTACTTC. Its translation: CASSLGGQLYEQYF.

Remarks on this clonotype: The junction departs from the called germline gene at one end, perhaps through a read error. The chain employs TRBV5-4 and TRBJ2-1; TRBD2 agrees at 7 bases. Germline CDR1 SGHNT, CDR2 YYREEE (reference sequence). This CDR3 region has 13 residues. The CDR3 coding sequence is TGCGCCAGCAGCCAAGATCCGGGGGGTGAGCAGTTCTTC. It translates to CASSQDPGGEQFF.

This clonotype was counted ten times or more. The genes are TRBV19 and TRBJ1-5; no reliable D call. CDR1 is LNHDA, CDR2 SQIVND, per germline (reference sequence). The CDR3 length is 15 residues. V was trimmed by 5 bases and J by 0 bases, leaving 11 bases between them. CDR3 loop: CASSPQEYSNQPQHF. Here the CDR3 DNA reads TGTGCCAGTAGTCCCCAGGAGTATAGCAATCAGCCCCAGCATTTT.

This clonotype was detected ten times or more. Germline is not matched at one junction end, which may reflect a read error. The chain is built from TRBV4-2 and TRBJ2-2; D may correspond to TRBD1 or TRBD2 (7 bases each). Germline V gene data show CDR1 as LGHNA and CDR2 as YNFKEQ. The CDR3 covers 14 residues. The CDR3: CASSLRGRAGELFF. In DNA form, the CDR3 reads TGCGCCAGCAGCCTCAGGGGGAGGGCCGGGGAGCTGTTTTTT.

The DNA for the CDR3 is TGCAGCGTTGTGGGGGCGCATGGCTACACCATATATTTT. Its translation: CSVVGAHGYTIYF. The chain links TRBV29-1 to TRBJ1-3; D might be TRBD1 (6 bases). Germline-derived CDR1 and CDR2 are SQVTM and ANQGSEA. V gave up 4 bases and J gave up 8 bases, with 15 bases separating them. The CDR3 loop spans 13 amino acids.

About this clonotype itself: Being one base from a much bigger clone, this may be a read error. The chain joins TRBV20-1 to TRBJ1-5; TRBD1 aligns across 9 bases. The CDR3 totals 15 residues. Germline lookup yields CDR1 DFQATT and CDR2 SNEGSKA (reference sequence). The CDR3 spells CSAGEPWDRDQPQHF. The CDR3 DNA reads TGCAGTGCTGGAGAGCCTTGGGACAGGGATCAGCCCCAGCATTTT.

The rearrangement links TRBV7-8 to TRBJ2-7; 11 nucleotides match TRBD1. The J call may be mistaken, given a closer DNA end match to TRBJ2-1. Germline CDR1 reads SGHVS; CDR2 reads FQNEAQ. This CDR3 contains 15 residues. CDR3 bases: TGTGCCAGCAGCTTAGCGGGACAGGGGGTCAATGAGCAGTTCTTC. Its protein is CASSLAGQGVNEQFF.

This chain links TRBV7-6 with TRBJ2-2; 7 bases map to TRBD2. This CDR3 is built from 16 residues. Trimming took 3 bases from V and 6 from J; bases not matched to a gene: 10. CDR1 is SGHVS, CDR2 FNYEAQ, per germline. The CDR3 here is CASSFTGGSGAGELFF. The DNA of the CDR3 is TGTGCCAGCAGCTTTACCGGCGGGAGTGGCGCCGGGGAGCTGTTTTTT. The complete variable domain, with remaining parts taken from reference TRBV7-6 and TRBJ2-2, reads GAGVSQSPRYKVTKRGQDVALRCDPISGHVSLYWYRQALGQGPEFLTYFNYEAQQDKSGLPNDRFSAERPEGSISTLTIQRTEQRDSAMYRCASSFTGGSGAGELFFGEGSRLTVL.

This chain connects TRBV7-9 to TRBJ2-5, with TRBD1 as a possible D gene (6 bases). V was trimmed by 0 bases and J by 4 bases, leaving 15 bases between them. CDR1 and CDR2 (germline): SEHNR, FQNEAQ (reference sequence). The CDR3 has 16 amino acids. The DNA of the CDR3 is TGTGCCAGCAGCTTAGCGGGGCAGTGGGGGCGAGAGACCCAGTACTTC. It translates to CASSLAGQWGRETQYF.

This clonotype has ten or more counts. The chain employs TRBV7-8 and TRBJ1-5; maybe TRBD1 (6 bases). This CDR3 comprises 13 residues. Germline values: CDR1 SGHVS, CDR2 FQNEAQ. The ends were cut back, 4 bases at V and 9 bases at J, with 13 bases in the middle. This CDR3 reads CASSSGQMGPQHF. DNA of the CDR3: TGTGCCAGCAGCTCCGGACAGATGGGGCCCCAGCATTTT.